A single sample is the source of the 25 T cell receptor beta chains below, sequenced in a study of CD8 T cells in Susac syndrome. With random hexamers, reverse transcription was performed on about 0.5 to 1 ug of RNA. TCRdb reprocessed the immunoSEQ multiplex PCR reads with MiXCR, giving one entry per CDR3 protein. The data contain about 180,000 distinct CDR3 sequences, roughly 94% of them singletons. Source material: CD4+ T cells from PBMCs. These receptors were collected from a human donor with Susac syndrome.

The rearrangement uses TRBV30 and TRBJ1-5; no definite D call. With 3 bases removed from V and 4 bases from J, the gap between germline ends came to 13 bases. The CDR3 length is 14 residues. Germline lookup yields CDR1 GTSNPN and CDR2 SVGIG (reference sequence). This CDR3 reads CAWRGPGTNQPQHF. For the CDR3, the DNA is TGTGCCTGGAGAGGGCCGGGTACGAATCAGCCCCAGCATTTT.

The chain has TRBV7-9 and TRBJ1-5; D gene uncertain. The ends were cut back, 3 bases at V and 5 bases at J, with 8 bases in the middle. The CDR3 runs 13 residues. Germline CDR1 reads SEHNR; CDR2 reads FQNEAQ (reference sequence). The CDR3 loop reads CASSLDGYQPQHF. The CDR3 nucleotides read TGTGCCAGCAGCTTGGACGGATATCAGCCCCAGCATTTT.

V and J are TRBV15 and TRBJ2-7, with 9 bases matching TRBD2. CDR3 length equals 15 residues. The germline V gene has CDR1 LNHNV and CDR2 YYDKDF (reference sequence). With 5 bases clipped from V and 6 bases from J, the junction kept 11 bases outside the gene matches. This CDR3 is CATSSERTSVSEQYF. CDR3 nucleotides: TGTGCCACCAGCTCTGAGAGGACTAGCGTGAGCGAGCAGTACTTC.

The chain uses TRBV14 and TRBJ2-5, with 8 positions matching TRBD2. Germline-derived CDR1 and CDR2 are SGHDN and FVKESK. The CDR3 is 15 residues long. V shed 4 bases, J shed 4 bases, and the junction held 8 bases outside the gene matches. CDR3 residues: CASSPRGGPVETQYF. The DNA for the CDR3 is TGTGCCAGCAGCCCCCGGGGGGGCCCTGTAGAGACCCAGTACTTC.

This chain joins TRBV2 and TRBJ2-5, with D possibly being TRBD1 or TRBD2 (5 bases each). The germline V and J ends were trimmed by 6 bases and 1 base, with 9 bases remaining between them. This CDR3 comprises 13 residues. CDR1 and CDR2 from the germline V gene are SNHLY and FYNNEI. CDR3 sequence: CASRLGVQETQYF. CDR3 DNA sequence: TGTGCCAGCAGATTGGGGGTCCAAGAGACCCAGTACTTC.

The genes are TRBV20-1 and TRBJ1-1; possibly TRBD1 for D (5 bases). CDR3 length: 15 amino acids. Per the germline V gene, CDR1 is DFQATT and CDR2 is SNEGSKA (reference sequence). The ends were cut back, 1 base at V and 5 bases at J, with 17 bases in the middle. The CDR3 protein is CSARGPNSGGTEAFF. The CDR3 nucleotides read TGCAGTGCTAGAGGGCCTAATTCGGGGGGGACTGAAGCTTTCTTT.

The chain joins TRBV12-5 to TRBJ2-2; TRBD1 matches at 11 bases. Germline V CDR1 and CDR2: LGHNT, FRNRAP. The CDR3 loop spans 17 amino acids. The V segment lost 2 bases and the J segment 4 bases; nucleotides outside the gene matches: 6. The CDR3 DNA sequence: TGTGCTAGTGGTTTGAGGACAGGGGGCGCGTTCACCGGGGAGCTGTTTTTT. It encodes CASGLRTGGAFTGELFF.

The chain employs TRBV30 and TRBJ2-1; weak D call: TRBD2 (5 bases). The length of the CDR3 is 16 residues. Germline values: CDR1 GTSNPN, CDR2 SVGIG (reference sequence). With 5 bases removed from V and 4 bases from J, the gap between germline ends came to 21 bases. This CDR3 is CAWGGQWQTQYNEQFF. The CDR3, as DNA: TGTGCCTGGGGCGGGCAGTGGCAGACGCAATACAATGAGCAGTTCTTC.

This chain uses TRBV10-2 with TRBJ2-3, with 8 bases aligning to TRBD1. The CDR3 has 16 residues. The J segment lost 2 bases and the V segment lost 3 bases, leaving 7 bases of the junction unmatched. In germline, CDR1 is WSHSY, CDR2 SAAADI. For the CDR3, the DNA is TGCGCCAGCAGTGAAAAGACAGGGGTGGTCACAGATACGCAGTATTTT. Translation gives CASSEKTGVVTDTQYF.

The V call is TRBV29-1, the J call TRBJ1-1, with 9 positions matching TRBD1. V shed 6 bases, J shed 5 bases, and the junction held 7 bases outside the gene matches. The CDR3 spans 13 residues. Germline CDR1 SQVTM, CDR2 ANQGSEA. CDR3: CSVRDRALTEAFF. In DNA, the CDR3 is TGCAGCGTACGGGACAGGGCATTGACTGAAGCTTTCTTT.

The chain couples TRBV29-1 to TRBJ1-1, with 8 bases lining up with TRBD1. V trimming: 7 bases; J trimming: 5 bases; junction bases outside the gene matches: 9. Germline CDR1 is SQVTM and CDR2 is ANQGSEA. The CDR3 is 13 amino acids. Here the CDR3 DNA reads TGCAGCGCCGTAGCAGGGGGCAGGACTGAAGCTTTCTTT. Encoded protein: CSAVAGGRTEAFF.

The gene calls are TRBV19 and TRBJ2-1; D is unclear. Trimming stripped 5 bases from V and 8 bases from J, with 19 bases between. CDR3 size: 15 residues. Germline CDR1 LNHDA, CDR2 SQIVND (reference sequence). The CDR3 DNA sequence: TGTGCCAGTAGTGCAGCCTCTCCATCGGGCCATGAGCAGTTCTTC. This gives the protein CASSAASPSGHEQFF.

CDR3 sequence (DNA): TGCGCCAGCAGCCAAATCCGCTGGGGAGGGCCCGAGCAGTTCTTC. It specifies CASSQIRWGGPEQFF. This chain links TRBV4-1 with TRBJ2-1, with 7 positions matching TRBD2. The CDR3 is 15 residues long. CDR1 is MGHRA and CDR2 is YSYEKL in the germline V gene. V gave up 2 bases and J gave up 10 bases; unmatched junction bases: 11.

This sequence joins TRBV18 and TRBJ2-7, with 7 nucleotides matching TRBD1. The trim removed 5 bases at V and 1 base at J, leaving 2 bases unmatched. Germline V gives CDR1 KGHSH, CDR2 LQKENI. This CDR3 spans 13 amino acids. The CDR3 DNA follows: TGTGCCAGCTCAGAGGGACAGTCCTACGAGCAGTACTTC. It yields the protein CASSEGQSYEQYF. Variable domain in full (rest from reference TRBV18 and TRBJ2-7): NAGVMQNPRHLVRRRGQEARLRCSPMKGHSHVYWYRQLPEEGLKFMVYLQKENIIDESGMPKERFSAEFPKEGPSILRIQQVVRGDSAAYFCASSEGQSYEQYFGPGTRLTVT.

This clonotype was recorded only once. The chain couples TRBV29-1 to TRBJ2-1, with D hard to call. This CDR3 has 12 amino acids. Germline lookup yields CDR1 SQVTM and CDR2 ANQGSEA. The V end was cut by 6 bases, the J end by 3 bases, with 9 bases between. CDR3 region: CSVSLLYNEQFF. The CDR3 DNA is TGCAGCGTCAGTCTCCTCTACAATGAGCAGTTCTTC.

The gene calls are TRBV18 and TRBJ2-1; TRBD2 aligns across 12 bases. Germline V gene data show CDR1 as KGHSH and CDR2 as LQKENI. The V segment lost 3 bases and the J segment 1 base; nucleotides outside the gene matches: 1. This CDR3 contains 16 residues. CDR3 coding DNA: TGTGCCAGCTCACCGACTAGCGGGAGATCCTACAATGAGCAGTTCTTC. Its protein is CASSPTSGRSYNEQFF.

Written as DNA, the CDR3 is TGTGCCAGCAGCACACCGGGCCCCCCGTGGCCTAGCGGGAGAGAGACCCAGTACTTC. Encoded protein: CASSTPGPPWPSGRETQYF. The chain combines TRBV28 with TRBJ2-5; 10 bases are a match to TRBD2. The CDR3 has 19 amino acids. The V segment lost 6 bases and the J segment 4 bases; nucleotides outside the gene matches: 20. Germline loops: CDR1 MDHEN, CDR2 SYDVKM.

This clonotype showed up just once. V usage is TRBV24-1 and J usage is TRBJ2-1; D is uncertain. Trimming took off 5 bases at V and 3 bases at J, with 13 bases between the two ends. In germline, CDR1 is KGHDR, CDR2 SFDVKD. The CDR3 extends over 15 amino acids. CDR3 coding DNA: TGTGCCACCAGTGGAATTCCTGGGGTCTACAATGAGCAGTTCTTC. Its translation: CATSGIPGVYNEQFF.

CDR3 sequence (DNA): TGTGCCAGCAGCTTAGTAGGTCCAACGCCCCTCTACGAGCAGTACTTC. Amino acids: CASSLVGPTPLYEQYF. This chain joins TRBV7-9 and TRBJ2-7; D not resolved. Germline values: CDR1 SEHNR, CDR2 FQNEAQ (reference sequence). There are 16 residues in the CDR3. V gave up 1 base and J gave up 3 bases, with 16 bases separating them.

The sample holds one count of this clonotype. The chain couples TRBV6-5 to TRBJ1-1; possible D gene TRBD1, 5 bases. The V end lost 0 bases, the J end lost 1 base, and 9 bases lay between the germline ends. Germline V gives CDR1 MNHEY, CDR2 SVGAGI. The CDR3 length is 15 residues. CDR3: CASSYSIGTNTEAFF. As DNA, the CDR3 is TGTGCCAGCAGTTACTCAATCGGGACGAACACTGAAGCTTTCTTT.

DNA of the CDR3: TGTGCCAGCAGCCGGATCAATAGTTTCTCCTACAATGAGCAGTTCTTC. As protein: CASSRINSFSYNEQFF. The rearrangement links TRBV11-2 to TRBJ2-1; D is undetermined. Germline V lookup: CDR1 SGHAT, CDR2 FQNNGV. The CDR3 is 16 residues long. Trimming removed 5 bases from V and 0 bases from J, with 14 bases in between.

The gene calls are TRBV28 and TRBJ2-1; D not resolved. CDR1 MDHEN and CDR2 SYDVKM come from the germline V gene. The CDR3 covers 12 residues. The V end lost 4 bases, the J end lost 10 bases, and 11 bases lay between the germline ends. The CDR3 spells CASSSPRREQFF. The CDR3 nucleotides are TGTGCCAGCAGTTCCCCTCGCCGGGAGCAGTTCTTC.

The rearrangement links TRBV30 to TRBJ2-7; a possible D gene is TRBD1 (6 bases). There are 15 residues in the CDR3. V shed 8 bases and J shed 4 bases, with 24 bases lying between them. Germline CDR1 and CDR2: GTSNPN and SVGIG (reference sequence). CDR3: CAVQSLQGPFYEQYF. In nucleotides, the CDR3 is TGTGCCGTTCAAAGTCTACAGGGACCCTTTTACGAGCAGTACTTC.

This chain connects TRBV11-3 to TRBJ2-3; D tentatively reads TRBD1 or TRBD2 (5 bases each). The CDR3 sequence is 15 residues long. Germline-derived CDR1 and CDR2 are SGHNT and YENEEA. Trimming left V 5 bases short and J 4 bases short, with 16 bases between. Here the CDR3 DNA reads TGTGCCAGCAGCCCGAGGACCCGAGGGGCAGATACGCAGTATTTT. It is translated as CASSPRTRGADTQYF.

The chain is built from TRBV6-5 and TRBJ2-7; D is perhaps TRBD1 (6 bases). Germline lookup yields CDR1 MNHEY and CDR2 SVGAGI. This CDR3 is built from 15 residues. V was pared by 4 bases and J by 2 bases, with 15 bases between. The CDR3 sequence: CASSSSRDTAYEQYF. The CDR3 DNA reads TGTGCCAGCAGTTCCTCCCGGGACACCGCCTACGAGCAGTACTTC.